One and the same sample provided the 6 T cell receptor beta chains below, sequenced in a study of blood T cells in healthy people across ages. Using a J-beta primer mix together with a sample-barcoded 5' primer, a second PCR was run for about 7 to 12 cycles. TCRdb recomputed calls from the 5' RACE reads with MiXCR, one row per CDR3 protein. The sample carries about 1.6 million distinct CDR3 sequences, about 35% recorded once. The sample taken for sequencing was blood. The receptor source for this set is a woman under 40 in good health.

This clonotype was counted a single time. At one end the junction does not follow the germline gene, possibly because of a read error. The CDR3 coding sequence is TGTGCCGTCAGTGAACGTGGCGAGCCGAGCAACGAGCAGTACTTC. Translating it yields CAVSERGEPSNEQYF. The rearrangement joins TRBV10-3 to TRBJ2-7; the D is unclear. There are 15 residues in the CDR3. Per germline, CDR1 ENHRY and CDR2 SYGVKD.

The V and J genes are TRBV6-1 and TRBJ2-7; TRBD2 might be the D (6 bases). Germline CDR1 MNHNS, CDR2 SASEGT. Trimming took off 4 bases at V and 4 bases at J, with 17 bases between the two ends. This CDR3 has 15 residues. The CDR3 loop is CASSVGGRGTYEQYF. The DNA of the CDR3 is TGTGCCAGCAGTGTAGGAGGACGAGGGACTTACGAGCAGTACTTC.

This rearrangement joins TRBV13 to TRBJ2-7; D unclear. This CDR3 is 13 amino acids long. V dropped 3 bases and J dropped 3 bases, with 9 bases sitting between them. The germline CDR1 and CDR2 sequences are PRHDT and FYEKMQ (reference sequence). This chain's CDR3 is CASSFATIYEQYF. As DNA, the CDR3 is TGTGCCAGCAGCTTTGCAACAATCTACGAGCAGTACTTC.

The rearrangement links TRBV10-3 to TRBJ2-2; D could derive from TRBD1 or TRBD2 (6 bases each). This CDR3 has 14 amino acids. The germline CDR1 and CDR2 sequences are ENHRY and SYGVKD. Trimming cost V 6 bases and J 2 bases, with 10 bases left between them. CDR3 coding DNA: TGTGCCATCAGGGGGGGACAAAACACCGGGGAGCTGTTTTTT. It translates to CAIRGGQNTGELFF.

In this sample, this clonotype turned up a few times. The chain is built from TRBV27 and TRBJ2-1; 8 bases line up with TRBD2. Trimming cost V 3 bases and J 7 bases; bases outside gene matches: 8. Germline V gene data show CDR1 as MNHEY and CDR2 as SMNVEV (reference sequence). CDR3 size: 15 residues. CDR3 in DNA: TGTGCCAGCAGTTTTGGGGCTAGCGGGTTTAATGAGCAGTTCTTC. This gives the protein CASSFGASGFNEQFF.

The chain recombines TRBV6-1 with TRBJ2-1; 8 nucleotides align to TRBD2. Germline values: CDR1 MNHNS, CDR2 SASEGT. This CDR3 is 15 amino acids long. V dropped 4 bases and J dropped 5; count of bases not matched to a gene: 7. CDR3 protein: CASSAGGVPNNEQFF. The CDR3 DNA reads as TGTGCCAGCAGTGCGGGAGGGGTCCCAAACAATGAGCAGTTCTTC.